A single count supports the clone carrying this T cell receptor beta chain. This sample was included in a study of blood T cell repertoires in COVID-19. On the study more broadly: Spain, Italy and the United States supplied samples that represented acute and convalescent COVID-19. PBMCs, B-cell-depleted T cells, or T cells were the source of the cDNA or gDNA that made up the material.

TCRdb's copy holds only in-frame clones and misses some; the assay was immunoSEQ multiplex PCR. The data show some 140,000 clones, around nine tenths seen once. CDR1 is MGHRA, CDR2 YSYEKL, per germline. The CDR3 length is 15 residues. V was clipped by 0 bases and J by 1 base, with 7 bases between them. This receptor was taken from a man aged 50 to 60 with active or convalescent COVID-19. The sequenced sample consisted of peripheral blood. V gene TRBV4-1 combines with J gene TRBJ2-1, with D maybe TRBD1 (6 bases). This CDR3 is CASSQEDSSYNEQFF. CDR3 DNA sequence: TGCGCCAGCAGCCAAGAGGACAGTTCCTACAATGAGCAGTTCTTC.